The present entry profiles one TCR beta chain with its context. What it recognizes is unknown. The entry originates in a study of vaccination effects on CD4 cells after COVID-19. Sequencing was performed with immunoSEQ multiplex PCR; in TCRdb, only in-frame clones are kept and a portion is missing. The data contain 20,000 to 25,000 clones, roughly 79% of them singletons. Antigen-specific CD4+ T cells expanded by the ViraFEST assay with viral peptide pools were then sequenced. Culturing for 10 days preceded CD4+ T cell isolation. Subjects were given two BNT162b2 or mRNA-1273 vaccine doses. Recipients of the vaccine had no prior SARS-CoV-2 infection and negative nucleocapsid antibodies. Each well held 1.5 million to 2 million PBMC cultured with around 9.7 ug/ml peptides and roughly 11 IU/ml IL-2. CDR1 is SGHDN and CDR2 is FVKESK in the germline V gene. The CDR3 length is 11 residues. The ends were cut back, 3 bases at V and 5 bases at J, with 3 bases in the middle.

The specimen was CD4+ T cells from PBMCs cultured with SARS-CoV-2 spike peptides, collected after COVID-19 vaccination. The sequence was collected from a human donor who received a COVID-19 vaccine. Some clones in this sample may be carry-over from other donors' samples. J is TRBJ2-3 and V is TRBV14; no definite D call. The CDR3 spells CASSHVDTQYF. The CDR3 bases are TGTGCCAGCAGCCATGTAGATACGCAGTATTTT.